The 30 T cell receptor beta chains presented below share a single source sample, sequenced in a study of Ad26.COV2.S vaccination and SARS-CoV-2 variants. As for treatment: roughly 20 received Ad26.COV2.S at low or high dose, single or two shots; about 5 received placebo; per-sample allocation not given. Collection of the samples took place on day 63 after the first injection of vaccine or placebo. The table came from immunoSEQ multiplex PCR; TCRdb's copy has only in-frame clones and leaves some out. The sample holds under 550,000 clones, more than 75% seen once. Sequences were derived from peripheral blood, sampled in a trial of Ad26.COV2.S vaccine versus placebo. Every receptor here comes from a person aged 18-60 years who received the Ad26.COV2.S COVID-19 vaccine or a placebo.

CDR3 nucleotide sequence: TGCGCCAGCAGCCAATCCGATTTCGAGGAAGATACGCAGTATTTT. It translates to CASSQSDFEEDTQYF. J is TRBJ2-3 and V is TRBV4-3; D is unclear. This CDR3 contains 15 residues. Per the germline V gene, CDR1 is LGHNA and CDR2 is YSLEER. V lost 2 bases and J lost 5, with 14 bases in between.

The chain has TRBV10-1 and TRBJ2-1; 9 bases are shared with TRBD2. Germline lookup yields CDR1 WNHNN and CDR2 SYGVQD (reference sequence). The CDR3 loop spans 16 amino acids. Unmatched junction bases numbered 14, after V lost 0 bases and J lost 14 bases. The CDR3 DNA sequence: TGCGCCAGCAGTGAGTCTTCGGGCGGGGGGGCCGGCCTTAAGTTCTTC. Its protein is CASSESSGGGAGLKFF.

The chain employs TRBV7-8 and TRBJ1-6, with D perhaps matching TRBD1 (5 bases). V was shortened by 5 bases and J by 3 bases, with 11 bases between the two germline ends. Germline loops: CDR1 SGHVS, CDR2 FQNEAQ. This CDR3 contains 15 residues. CDR3 DNA sequence: TGTGCCAGCAGCCCCCCCCAGGGCTATAATTCACCCCTCCACTTT. Its protein product is CASSPPQGYNSPLHF.

Points on this clone: Other DNA sequences in the same sample also yield this CDR3. The chain joins TRBV4-1 to TRBJ2-7; D ambiguous. This CDR3 is built from 12 residues. Trimming took off 3 bases at V and 2 bases at J, with 5 bases between the two ends. Germline lookup yields CDR1 MGHRA and CDR2 YSYEKL. Here the CDR3 DNA reads TGCGCCAGCAGCCAGGGTCCCTACGAGCAGTACTTC. This encodes CASSQGPYEQYF.

In its sample, this clone was seen a few times. The chain carries TRBV30 and TRBJ1-2, with unresolved D. This CDR3 has 14 residues. Germline V CDR1 and CDR2: GTSNPN, SVGIG (reference sequence). The V gene lost 0 bases and the J gene lost 4 bases, with 12 bases spanning the gap. In nucleotides, the CDR3 is TGTGCCTGGAGTGTATTCCAGACGATCTATGGCTACACCTTC. This sequence encodes CAWSVFQTIYGYTF.

V and J are TRBV4-3 and TRBJ2-3; tentatively, D is TRBD1 (5 bases). This CDR3 has 14 residues. Germline CDR1 LGHNA, CDR2 YSLEER. Trimming stripped 1 base from V and 4 bases from J, with 9 bases between. CDR3 nucleotide sequence: TGCGCCAGCAGCCAAGTAATCAGGGCAGATACGCAGTATTTT. Translation gives CASSQVIRADTQYF.

A single count supports this clone. V gene TRBV7-2 combines with J gene TRBJ1-1; D perhaps matches TRBD1 (6 bases). Germline V CDR1 and CDR2: SGHTA, FQGNSA. V lost 4 bases to trimming and J lost 4 bases, with 10 bases between them. The CDR3 loop spans 13 amino acids. CDR3 in DNA: TGTGCCAGCAGCTCCACAGGGAGCACTGAAGCTTTCTTT. Residues: CASSSTGSTEAFF.

This clone showed up just once. This chain joins TRBV6-2 or TRBV6-3 and TRBJ1-1; 10 bases align to TRBD1. The CDR3 is made up of 15 amino acids. Germline V lookup: CDR1 MNHEY, CDR2 SVGEGT. Germline trimming cut 6 bases from V and 6 bases from J; bases unmatched to any gene: 10. As DNA, the CDR3 is TGTGCCAGCAGCCCTGACAGGGGGCGGCTTCCTGAAGCTTTCTTT. It encodes CASSPDRGRLPEAFF.

This chain joins TRBV4-1 and TRBJ2-2, with D hard to call. V shed 0 bases and J shed 6 bases, with 11 bases lying between them. CDR3 length: 15 residues. Germline CDR1 reads MGHRA; CDR2 reads YSYEKL. For the CDR3, the DNA is TGCGCCAGCAGCCAAGAGCCAGCCTGGGCCGGGGAGCTGTTTTTT. This codes for CASSQEPAWAGELFF.

The chain uses TRBV19 and TRBJ2-4; TRBD1 matches at 9 bases. J lost 8 bases, V lost 7 bases, and 6 bases had no gene match. There are 13 residues in the CDR3. Germline V lookup: CDR1 LNHDA, CDR2 SQIVND (reference sequence). CDR3 sequence reads: CASTGTGLHIQYF. Written as DNA, the CDR3 is TGTGCCAGTACCGGGACAGGGCTTCACATTCAGTACTTC.

The chain carries TRBV2 and TRBJ1-2; no clear D gene. The CDR3 has 16 amino acids. The germline V gene has CDR1 SNHLY and CDR2 FYNNEI. With 2 bases removed from V and 6 bases from J, the gap between germline ends came to 19 bases. The CDR3 sequence is CASSESYPIKVDGYTF. CDR3 in DNA: TGTGCCAGCAGTGAATCTTATCCTATTAAGGTTGATGGCTACACCTTC.

DNA of the CDR3: TGTGCCAGCAGTCCAGGGGGCCGGTCCTACGAGCAGTACTTC. The encoded protein is CASSPGGRSYEQYF. J is TRBJ2-7 and V is TRBV28, with 8 bases lining up with TRBD1. In germline, CDR1 is MDHEN, CDR2 SYDVKM. The CDR3 runs to 14 residues. J was trimmed by 1 base and V by 5 bases; bases with no gene match: 4.

V gene TRBV29-1 combines with J gene TRBJ1-4; TRBD1 agrees at 9 bases. V shed 7 bases, J shed 8 bases, and the junction held 11 bases outside the gene matches. The CDR3 spans 14 residues. Germline CDR1 reads SQVTM; CDR2 reads ANQGSEA. CDR3 nucleotides: TGCAGCGCAACAGGGACAGGGTCTTGGGAAAAACTGTTTTTT. Its protein product is CSATGTGSWEKLFF.

V is TRBV27 and J is TRBJ2-1; either TRBD1 or TRBD2 may supply D (5 bases each). The V gene's germline CDR1 is MNHEY and CDR2 SMNVEV (reference sequence). Between the trimmed V and J ends, which lost 3 bases and 0 bases, there was a span of 15 bases. There are 17 residues in the CDR3. The CDR3 region has the DNA TGTGCCAGCAGTTTTATCTCGGGGCAGGGCTCCTACAATGAGCAGTTCTTC. It yields the protein CASSFISGQGSYNEQFF.

V is TRBV10-2 and J is TRBJ2-1; D might be TRBD2 (6 bases). V lost 7 bases, J lost 0 bases, and 13 bases lay in between. The CDR3 covers 15 residues. Germline V lookup: CDR1 WSHSY, CDR2 SAAADI. The CDR3 reads CASMNSGSSYNEQFF. CDR3 nucleotides: TGCGCCAGCATGAATAGCGGTAGCTCCTACAATGAGCAGTTCTTC.

The chain carries TRBV7-2 and TRBJ2-4; TRBD1 agrees at 8 bases. CDR3 length: 16 amino acids. V shed 5 bases, J shed 6 bases, and the junction held 12 bases outside the gene matches. Germline CDR1 is SGHTA and CDR2 is FQGNSA. As DNA, the CDR3 is TGTGCCAGCAGCCCACACTCCGGGACAGGTCTAAACATTCAGTACTTC. Protein: CASSPHSGTGLNIQYF.

The rearrangement joins TRBV7-2 to TRBJ2-2, with TRBD2 matching 8 bases. J gave up 8 bases and V 5 bases, and 13 bases lay outside the gene matches. CDR3 length: 16 residues. In germline, CDR1 is SGHTA, CDR2 FQGNSA. The CDR3 bases are TGTGCCAGCAGCGGTAACGGCGGGACTAGTGTAGGGGAGCTGTTTTTT. It specifies CASSGNGGTSVGELFF.

The chain recombines TRBV5-1 with TRBJ2-3; 16 bases match TRBD2. The CDR3 is 17 residues long. The V gene end was trimmed by 4 bases and the J gene end by 4 bases; junction bases not matched to a gene: 6. Looked up from germline, CDR1 is SGHRS and CDR2 is YFSETQ. The CDR3 DNA is TGCGCCAGCAGCCTCACCGGGACTAGCGGGGGGGCAGATACGCAGTATTTT. Protein: CASSLTGTSGGADTQYF.

The J gene is TRBJ1-2, the V gene TRBV30; TRBD1 aligns across 7 bases. This CDR3 has 13 amino acids. Germline V gene sequence: CDR1 GTSNPN, CDR2 SVGIG (reference sequence). V was clipped by 2 bases and J by 3 bases; unmatched bases: 3. CDR3 amino acids: CAWSTGTDYGYTF. The CDR3 DNA reads as TGTGCCTGGAGTACCGGGACAGACTATGGCTACACCTTC.

The chain recombines TRBV6-5 with TRBJ1-5; D gene uncertain. The length of the CDR3 is 13 residues. Germline values: CDR1 MNHEY, CDR2 SVGAGI. V was clipped by 8 bases and J by 3 bases, with 11 bases between them. CDR3 bases: TGTGCCAGCGGTACAAATTACAATCAGCCCCAGCATTTT. Protein: CASGTNYNQPQHF.

The chain has TRBV5-8 and TRBJ1-1; D not resolved. Germline V gives CDR1 SGHTS, CDR2 YDEGEE. This CDR3 contains 14 residues. Deletions cut 1 base from V and 2 bases from J, with 9 bases between. The CDR3 coding sequence is TGTGCCAGCAGCTTGCACCCGGGCAACACTGAAGCTTTCTTT. Protein sequence: CASSLHPGNTEAFF.

This sequence joins TRBV6-5 and TRBJ2-7; 7 bases align to TRBD1. This CDR3 comprises 12 residues. J was trimmed by 2 bases and V by 8 bases; bases with no gene match: 3. Germline V CDR1 and CDR2: MNHEY, SVGAGI. CDR3 sequence: CASSQGTYEQYF. The CDR3 DNA follows: TGTGCCAGCTCACAGGGGACCTACGAGCAGTACTTC.

This chain uses TRBV27 with TRBJ1-4; unclear D gene. The CDR3 contains 15 residues. V dropped 4 bases and J dropped 3 bases, with 12 bases sitting between them. The V gene's germline CDR1 is MNHEY and CDR2 SMNVEV (reference sequence). This CDR3 reads CASSSGLTANEKLFF. The DNA for the CDR3 is TGTGCCAGCAGTTCCGGTCTCACCGCTAATGAAAAACTGTTTTTT.

The gene calls are TRBV7-9 and TRBJ2-1; D remains ambiguous. The CDR3 is made up of 12 amino acids. The germline V gene encodes CDR1 SEHNR and CDR2 FQNEAQ (reference sequence). Trimming left V 1 base short and J 5 bases short, with 3 bases between. Written as DNA, the CDR3 is TGTGCCAGCAGCTTAGGGGACAATGAGCAGTTCTTC. It yields the protein CASSLGDNEQFF.

This clone has more than one count but fewer than ten. The V gene is TRBV6-5, the J gene TRBJ1-5; 7 positions match TRBD1. CDR1 MNHEY and CDR2 SVGAGI come from the germline V gene. This CDR3 contains 14 residues. The junction had 8 bases not matched to a gene; V was cut back by 6 bases and J by 6 bases. This CDR3 reads CASSPDRVGQPQHF. The CDR3 nucleotides read TGTGCCAGCAGCCCCGACAGGGTGGGTCAGCCCCAGCATTTT.

This clone was seen a single time. J is TRBJ2-7 and V is TRBV7-9; D not resolved. Trimming left V 5 bases short and J 5 bases short, with 4 bases between. The germline CDR1 and CDR2 sequences are SEHNR and FQNEAQ (reference sequence). CDR3 length: 10 residues. CDR3 nucleotides: TGTGCCAGCAGCCCAAACGAGCAGTACTTC. Its translation: CASSPNEQYF.

The V gene is TRBV14, the J gene TRBJ2-7; tentative D call: TRBD1 (5 bases). Germline V gives CDR1 SGHDN, CDR2 FVKESK. There are 14 residues in the CDR3. V dropped 6 bases and J dropped 1 base, with 13 bases sitting between them. CDR3 sequence: CASRSRAGSYEQYF. CDR3 coding DNA: TGTGCCAGCAGATCGAGAGCAGGGTCCTACGAGCAGTACTTC.

The V and J genes are TRBV6-5 and TRBJ2-2, with D possibly called TRBD1 or TRBD2 (5 bases each). V dropped 5 bases and J dropped 3 bases, with 10 bases sitting between them. This CDR3 comprises 14 residues. Per germline, CDR1 MNHEY and CDR2 SVGAGI. CDR3 sequence: CASSTGTDTGELFF. CDR3 DNA sequence: TGTGCCAGCAGTACTGGGACGGACACCGGGGAGCTGTTTTTT.

This clone was counted once. V and J are TRBV7-2 and TRBJ2-3; D remains unclear. The CDR3 is made up of 14 amino acids. CDR1 SGHTA and CDR2 FQGNSA come from the germline V gene. V lost 3 bases to trimming and J lost 1 base, with 8 bases between them. This CDR3 reads CASSFLRGTDTQYF. CDR3 coding DNA: TGTGCCAGCAGCTTCTTAAGGGGCACAGATACGCAGTATTTT.

Concerning this clone: The sample carries other DNA sequences with the same CDR3. The chain employs TRBV6-1 and TRBJ2-2; the match to TRBD1 covers 10 bases. The CDR3 runs 15 residues. J was trimmed by 4 bases and V by 3 bases; bases with no gene match: 2. Germline-derived CDR1 and CDR2 are MNHNS and SASEGT. CDR3 bases: TGTGCCAGCAGTGAGCGACAGGGGGCCACCGGGGAGCTGTTTTTT. It encodes CASSERQGATGELFF.